Listed here are 16 T cell receptor beta chains from one sample, sequenced in a study of human T cells and chemical hapten exposure. In TCRdb, the RACE reads were re-called with MiXCR into one record per CDR3 protein. The sample records about 60,000 distinct CDR3 sequences, 11% being singletons. Indicated time point: pre-sensitization, week 0. The treatment is: therapeutic diphenylcyclopropenone sensitization with weekly scalp DPC. Specimen: whole blood, collected in connection with sensitization to the hapten diphenylcyclopropenone (DPC). Receptor source: a woman aged 40 to 55 with alopecia areata. Some clones in this sample may be carry-over from other donors' samples.

This clonotype was recorded a few times. The V gene is TRBV29-1, the J gene TRBJ2-3, with 7 nucleotides matching TRBD1. The CDR3 has 13 residues. Trimming at V came to 7 bases and at J to 4 bases, leaving 8 bases not matched to a gene. Germline loops: CDR1 SQVTM, CDR2 ANQGSEA. The CDR3 nucleotides are TGCAGCGCGCAGACAGGGAACGCAGATACGCAGTATTTT. It codes for CSAQTGNADTQYF.

This clonotype appeared many times. The chain combines TRBV6-5 with TRBJ2-3, with 10 bases matching TRBD1. The CDR3 runs to 17 residues. Germline assignment: CDR1 MNHEY and CDR2 SVGAGI. The J segment lost 2 bases and the V segment lost 2 bases, leaving 7 bases of the junction unmatched. CDR3 amino acids: CASSYTTDRGYTDTQYF. The DNA of the CDR3 is TGTGCCAGCAGTTACACCACGGACAGGGGGTACACAGATACGCAGTATTTT.

In its sample, this clonotype was seen many times. The chain is built from TRBV6-6 and TRBJ1-5; D is unresolved. The germline gives CDR1 MNHNY, CDR2 SVGAGI (reference sequence). The CDR3 is made up of 14 amino acids. V shed 6 bases and J shed 0 bases, with 9 bases lying between them. The CDR3 DNA follows: TGTGCCAGCAGGCCGAGAGATAGCAATCAGCCCCAGCATTTT. The encoded protein is CASRPRDSNQPQHF.

The sample holds many counts of this clonotype. The chain carries TRBV18 and TRBJ2-7; no clear D. The CDR3 sequence is 13 residues long. Trimming removed 0 bases from V and 2 bases from J, with 5 bases in between. CDR1 is KGHSH, CDR2 LQKENI, per germline. CDR3 coding DNA: TGTGCCAGCTCACCACCCACCACCTACGAGCAGTACTTC. Translated: CASSPPTTYEQYF.

This clonotype was seen at least ten times. The chain has TRBV11-1 and TRBJ2-1; D is undetermined. This CDR3 comprises 16 residues. Trimming stripped 3 bases from V and 8 bases from J, with 20 bases between. Germline V CDR1 and CDR2: SGHAT, FQDESV (reference sequence). The CDR3 here is CASSLRRGTKGDEQFF. In nucleotides, the CDR3 is TGTGCCAGCAGCTTGCGGCGCGGAACTAAAGGAGATGAGCAGTTCTTC.

The J gene is TRBJ1-2, the V gene TRBV20-1, with 8 bases identical to TRBD1. This CDR3 is built from 13 residues. V was pared by 3 bases and J by 6 bases, with 6 bases of the junction left unmatched. Germline values: CDR1 DFQATT, CDR2 SNEGSKA (reference sequence). The CDR3 here is CSARGDRINGYTF. CDR3 sequence (DNA): TGCAGTGCTAGGGGGGACAGGATAAATGGCTACACCTTC.

The CDR3 nucleotides are TGTGCCAGCAGCTCTCGGGTCCAGTACTACAATGAGCAGTTCTTC. It specifies CASSSRVQYYNEQFF. V and J are TRBV7-2 and TRBJ2-1; D is unclear. The CDR3 runs to 15 residues. Germline V gene data show CDR1 as SGHTA and CDR2 as FQGNSA. V lost 4 bases to trimming and J lost 3 bases, with 13 bases between them.

The chain links TRBV9 to TRBJ2-6; a weak D match, TRBD1 (5 bases). V dropped 4 bases and J dropped 0 bases, with 17 bases sitting between them. Germline V gives CDR1 SGDLS, CDR2 YYNGEE. This CDR3 region has 18 residues. The CDR3 sequence: CASSSSSTVPSGANVLTF. CDR3 nucleotide sequence: TGTGCCAGCAGCTCATCCTCGACAGTCCCCTCTGGGGCCAACGTCCTGACTTTC.

The chain couples TRBV28 to TRBJ1-1; 7 positions match TRBD1. CDR3 length equals 14 residues. The V segment lost 10 bases and the J segment 0 bases; nucleotides outside the gene matches: 8. Germline V gene data show CDR1 as MDHEN and CDR2 as SYDVKM. In DNA, the CDR3 is TGTGCCACAACGACAGGGCCGTTGAACACTGAAGCTTTCTTT. It translates to CATTTGPLNTEAFF.

This clonotype came up a few times. The chain couples TRBV10-3 to TRBJ2-1; the match to TRBD2 covers 7 bases. The CDR3 length is 15 residues. V gave up 4 bases and J gave up 4 bases; unmatched junction bases: 7. Germline CDR1 ENHRY, CDR2 SYGVKD. This chain's CDR3 is CAISVRLARYNEQFF. The CDR3 DNA sequence: TGTGCCATCAGTGTCCGACTAGCCCGTTACAATGAGCAGTTCTTC.

This clonotype was picked up a small number of times. The chain employs TRBV6-2 or TRBV6-3 and TRBJ2-1; D not resolved. There are 15 residues in the CDR3. V was cut by 6 bases and J by 4 bases, with 16 bases left in between. The germline CDR1 and CDR2 sequences are MNHEY and SVGEGT. CDR3 sequence: CASSSRARAYNEQFF. CDR3 DNA: TGTGCCAGCAGCTCCCGGGCTCGGGCGTACAATGAGCAGTTCTTC.

V and J are TRBV19 and TRBJ1-5, with D uncertain. Germline V gene sequence: CDR1 LNHDA, CDR2 SQIVND (reference sequence). The CDR3 has 14 amino acids. Trimming cost V 11 bases and J 3 bases, with 17 bases left between them. The CDR3 reads CACRLEGSNQPQHF. The DNA of the CDR3 is TGTGCCTGCAGGCTAGAGGGTTCCAATCAGCCCCAGCATTTT.

This clonotype was picked up a small number of times. The rearrangement uses TRBV7-2 and TRBJ2-3; 8 nucleotides align to TRBD1. Germline CDR1 reads SGHTA; CDR2 reads FQGNSA. V dropped 3 bases and J dropped 10; count of bases not matched to a gene: 9. The CDR3 is 14 residues long. CDR3 sequence (DNA): TGTGCCAGCAGCTTGGACAGGGCCAAGATCGCGCAGTATTTT. This translates into CASSLDRAKIAQYF.

This clonotype was observed many times. V usage is TRBV20-1 and J usage is TRBJ2-1, with 10 nucleotides matching TRBD2. Trimming removed 3 bases from V and 8 bases from J; junction bases left unmatched: 4. Germline V lookup: CDR1 DFQATT, CDR2 SNEGSKA (reference sequence). The CDR3 totals 13 residues. The CDR3 sequence: CSARASGSHEQFF. The CDR3 DNA reads TGCAGTGCTAGGGCTAGCGGGAGTCATGAGCAGTTCTTC.

This clonotype was observed a handful of times. The CDR3 sequence: CSAGTSAYQETQYF. CDR3 sequence (DNA): TGCAGTGCCGGGACTAGCGCTTACCAAGAGACCCAGTACTTC. This chain uses TRBV20-1 with TRBJ2-5; 10 nucleotides line up with TRBD2. The germline V gene encodes CDR1 DFQATT and CDR2 SNEGSKA (reference sequence). This CDR3 is built from 14 residues. The J segment lost 0 bases and the V segment lost 6 bases, leaving 4 bases of the junction unmatched.

To note about this clonotype: A much larger clone lies a single base off, so this may be a read error. This chain uses TRBV25-1 with TRBJ2-5, with 12 bases aligning to TRBD2. The CDR3 runs 16 residues. CDR1 MGHDK and CDR2 SYGVNS come from the germline V gene. As DNA, the CDR3 is TGTACCAGCAGTGTTCACGGGACTAGCGGGCAAGAGACCCAGTACTTC. This sequence encodes CTSSVHGTSGQETQYF.